The 14 T cell receptor beta chains below all came from one sample that was sequenced in a study (dated by TCRdb to about 2015). The library was made by 5' RACE. TCRdb shows the sequencer as Illumina MiSeq. The public reads were reprocessed in TCRdb via fastp at Q25 and MiXCR, keeping in-frame beta chains. Merged by CDR3 protein, the rows form single entries marked with the most common genes and DNA. This sample lists 9,000 or so distinct CDR3 sequences; around 31% were detected once. The ten most abundant clones make up approximately 5.1% of the sample. CD4+CD25+CD127-/low cells were isolated as Tregs. Sequenced: Tregs sorted from blood. The origin of the receptors is a female donor with breast cancer.

The rearrangement joins TRBV20-1 to TRBJ1-5, with D tentatively TRBD1 (5 bases). The germline V and J ends were trimmed by 3 bases and 0 bases, with 12 bases remaining between them. This CDR3 has 15 amino acids. Germline loops: CDR1 DFQATT, CDR2 SNEGSKA (reference sequence). The CDR3 is CSASGDSYSNQPQHF. DNA of the CDR3: TGCAGTGCTAGTGGGGACTCCTATAGCAATCAGCCCCAGCATTTT.

By sample share, this clonotype is medium-sized (0.01 to 0.1%). The rearrangement links TRBV6-2 or TRBV6-3 to TRBJ2-1; D may match TRBD1 or TRBD2 (5 bases each). CDR3 length: 11 residues. V was clipped by 6 bases and J by 12 bases, with 12 bases between them. Germline loops: CDR1 MNHEY, CDR2 SVGEGT. The CDR3, as DNA: TGTGCCAGCAGCCATTGGGGGTGGCAGTTCTTC. Protein sequence: CASSHWGWQFF.

The chain is built from TRBV5-4 and TRBJ2-7; 7 bases match TRBD1. Germline V gene sequence: CDR1 SGHNT, CDR2 YYREEE (reference sequence). CDR3 size: 15 residues. V dropped 4 bases and J dropped 2; count of bases not matched to a gene: 9. CDR3 sequence: CASSVAGTAPYEQYV. The CDR3 DNA reads as TGTGCCAGCAGCGTCGCCGGGACAGCCCCCTACGAGCAGTACGTC.

This clonotype was counted a few times. This chain connects TRBV5-1 to TRBJ2-5; D gene unclear. This CDR3 is built from 11 residues. Trimming left V 7 bases short and J 4 bases short, with 8 bases between. Germline lookup yields CDR1 SGHRS and CDR2 YFSETQ. The CDR3 loop is CASGRVETQYF. CDR3 nucleotides: TGCGCCAGCGGAAGGGTAGAGACCCAGTACTTC. Filled out from reference TRBV5-1 and TRBJ2-5, the complete variable domain reads KAGVTQTPRYLIKTRGQQVTLSCSPISGHRSVSWYQQTPGQGLQFLFEYFSETQRNKGNFPGRFSGRQFSNSRSEMNVSTLELGDSALYLCASGRVETQYFGPGTRLLVL.

This chain links TRBV6-2 or TRBV6-3 with TRBJ2-7, with D hard to call. V lost 5 bases and J lost 0, with 8 bases in between. CDR1 and CDR2 from the germline V gene are MNHEY and SVGEGT. The CDR3 runs 13 residues. Written as DNA, the CDR3 is TGTGCCAGCAGTCGCCCTAGCTCCTACGAGCAGTACTTC. Its translation: CASSRPSSYEQYF.

This clonotype was counted only a few times. The chain carries TRBV30 and TRBJ1-1; 8 bases match TRBD1. CDR1 is GTSNPN and CDR2 is SVGIG in the germline V gene (reference sequence). The V and J ends lost 5 bases and 4 bases, in that order; junction bases with no gene match: 9. The CDR3 runs 14 residues. The CDR3 loop reads CAWSSGTGITEAFF. CDR3 nucleotides: TGTGCCTGGTCGTCGGGGACAGGAATCACTGAAGCTTTCTTT.

The chain is built from TRBV30 and TRBJ1-5; D call uncertain. Germline loops: CDR1 GTSNPN, CDR2 SVGIG (reference sequence). This CDR3 has 13 amino acids. V gave up 3 bases and J gave up 3 bases, with 9 bases separating them. The CDR3 protein is CAWSPQFNQPQHF. The CDR3 DNA reads as TGTGCCTGGAGCCCACAGTTCAATCAGCCCCAGCATTTT.

The rearrangement joins TRBV4-2 to TRBJ1-1, with D uncertain. The CDR3 runs 15 residues. The V gene lost 5 bases and the J gene lost 3 bases, with 16 bases spanning the gap. Germline-derived CDR1 and CDR2 are LGHNA and YNFKEQ. CDR3 in amino acids: CASSGAGVGDTEAFF. The CDR3 nucleotides read TGTGCCAGCAGCGGAGCCGGGGTCGGGGACACTGAAGCTTTCTTT.

As concerns this clonotype: It may be a read error: a sequence one base away is much more abundant. Since the CDR3 does not end with the conserved phenylalanine or tryptophan, this likely comes from a read error. The V gene is TRBV20-1, the J gene TRBJ2-7; D ambiguous. Germline CDR1 is DFQATT and CDR2 is SNEGSKA (reference sequence). The CDR3 has 10 amino acids. V lost 3 bases, J lost 6 bases, and 6 bases lay in between. The CDR3 region has the DNA TGCAGTGCTAGGGATGGCGAGCAGTACCTC. This translates into CSARDGEQYL.

By sample fraction, this clonotype is medium-sized. This rearrangement joins TRBV4-3 to TRBJ1-2; D may be TRBD1 (5 bases). Per the germline V gene, CDR1 is LGHNA and CDR2 is YSLEER. Trimming cost V 1 base and J 7 bases, with 10 bases left between them. The CDR3 is made up of 13 amino acids. The CDR3 region has the DNA TGCGCCAGCAGCCAAGTGGCAGGGATTGGCTACACCTTC. This encodes CASSQVAGIGYTF.

This clonotype has just a few counts. The chain uses TRBV20-1 and TRBJ2-1, with D maybe TRBD2 (5 bases). CDR1 is DFQATT and CDR2 is SNEGSKA in the germline V gene (reference sequence). This CDR3 region has 17 residues. V lost 0 bases, J lost 1 base, and 16 bases lay in between. CDR3 protein: CSARDRFGTRSYNEQFF. The DNA for the CDR3 is TGCAGTGCTAGAGATCGATTTGGAACTAGATCCTACAATGAGCAGTTCTTC.

The chain uses TRBV11-2 and TRBJ2-4; D is unresolved. Trimming took 1 base from V and 2 from J, leaving 12 bases between them. Germline assignment: CDR1 SGHAT and CDR2 FQNNGV. This CDR3 spans 16 amino acids. CDR3 nucleotide sequence: TGTGCCAGCAGCTTAGGGCCGATGTTTCCCAAAAACATTCAGTACTTC. Residues: CASSLGPMFPKNIQYF.

J is TRBJ2-5 and V is TRBV11-2, with unresolved D. This CDR3 contains 13 residues. V lost 4 bases and J 4 bases, leaving 10 bases between the germline ends. Germline CDR1 and CDR2: SGHAT and FQNNGV. CDR3 amino acids: CASSSLDGETQYF. In nucleotides, the CDR3 is TGTGCCAGCAGCTCTCTGGACGGAGAGACCCAGTACTTC.

J is TRBJ2-7 and V is TRBV6-1; D is ambiguous. Germline CDR1 is MNHNS and CDR2 is SASEGT. V lost 2 bases and J 7 bases, leaving 6 bases between the germline ends. The CDR3 is 11 residues long. The CDR3 region has the DNA TGTGCCAGCAGTGAACCCTGGGAGCAGTACTTC. Amino acids: CASSEPWEQYF.